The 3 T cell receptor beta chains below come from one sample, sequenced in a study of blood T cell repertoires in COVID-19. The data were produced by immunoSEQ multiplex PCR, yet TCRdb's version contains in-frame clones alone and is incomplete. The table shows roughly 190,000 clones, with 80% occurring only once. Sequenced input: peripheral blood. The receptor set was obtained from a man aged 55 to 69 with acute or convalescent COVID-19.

In DNA, the CDR3 is TGTGCCAGCAGTTACTCGTTTAGTGAAGCTTTCTTT. It encodes CASSYSFSEAFF. The chain has TRBV6-2 or TRBV6-3 and TRBJ1-1; D is ambiguous. The germline V gene encodes CDR1 MNHEY and CDR2 SVGEGT. The V end was cut by 0 bases, the J end by 7 bases, with 6 bases between. The CDR3 consists of 12 residues.

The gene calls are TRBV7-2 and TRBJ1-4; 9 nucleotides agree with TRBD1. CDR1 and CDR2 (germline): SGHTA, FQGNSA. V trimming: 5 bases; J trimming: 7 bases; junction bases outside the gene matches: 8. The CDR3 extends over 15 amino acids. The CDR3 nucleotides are TGTGCCAGCAGCCAGGAGACAGGGGGTCTTGAAAAACTGTTTTTT. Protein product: CASSQETGGLEKLFF. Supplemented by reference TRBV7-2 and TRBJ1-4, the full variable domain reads GAGVSQSPSNKVTEKGKDVELRCDPISGHTALYWYRQSLGQGLEFLIYFQGNSAPDKSGLPSDRFSAERTGGSVSTLTIQRTQQEDSAVYLCASSQETGGLEKLFFGSGTQLSVL.

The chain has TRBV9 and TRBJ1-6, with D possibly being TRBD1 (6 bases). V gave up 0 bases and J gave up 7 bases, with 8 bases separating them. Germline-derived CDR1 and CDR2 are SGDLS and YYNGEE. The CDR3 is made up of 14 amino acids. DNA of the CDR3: TGTGCCAGCAGCGTAGACAGGGTAAATTCACCCCTCCACTTT. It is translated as CASSVDRVNSPLHF.